This TCR beta chain originates from a study of OX40 agonist ivuxolimab in advanced cancers. The repertoire was sequenced with immunoSEQ multiplex PCR; TCRdb's copy has only in-frame clones and lacks some. This table has roughly 48,000 clones, 70% to 90% appearing once. A word on this clone: Its matching antigen is unknown.

The CDR3 consists of 14 residues. The germline V gene has CDR1 SGHKS and CDR2 YYEKEE (reference sequence). V lost 2 bases, J lost 11 bases, and 20 bases lay in between. General study findings and limits: Within 6 weeks, CD4+ and CD8+ blood T cells expanded clonally at 0.1 to 3.0 mg/kg.

The chain combines TRBV5-5 with TRBJ2-7; D possibly corresponds to TRBD2 (6 bases). Sequencing used CD4+ or CD8+ T cells sorted from blood, obtained in a trial of the OX40 agonist ivuxolimab. This clonotype originated in an adult with an advanced solid tumor such as melanoma, head and neck, liver or kidney cancer. CDR3 loop: CASSLTGTPAWEYF. The CDR3 DNA is TGTGCCAGCAGCTTAACCGGGACTCCCGCTTGGGAGTACTTC.